Below are 26 T cell receptor beta chains sequenced from a single sample in a study of identifying expanded T cells in peripheral blood. Only in-frame clones appear in the TCRdb table, and some are missing; sequencing was by immunoSEQ multiplex PCR. This sample has some 96,000 clones, with approximately 88% found just once. Sequencing used blood. These TCRs come from a person aged 18 to 70 in good health.

The chain links TRBV27 to TRBJ2-4; tentatively, D is TRBD2 (7 bases). The CDR3 length is 15 residues. The V end lost 2 bases, the J end lost 1 base, and 9 bases lay between the germline ends. Germline lookup yields CDR1 MNHEY and CDR2 SMNVEV (reference sequence). CDR3 DNA sequence: TGTGCCAGCAGTTTAGGGGGGGCGGCCAAAAACATTCAGTACTTC. This gives the protein CASSLGGAAKNIQYF.

The chain uses TRBV5-1 and TRBJ2-5; 8 nucleotides align to TRBD1. The CDR3 spans 14 residues. Germline CDR1 and CDR2: SGHRS and YFSETQ. The ends lost 0 bases at V and 5 bases at J; junction bases unmatched: 3. The CDR3 here is CASSLGTGKETQYF. The DNA for the CDR3 is TGCGCCAGCAGCTTGGGGACAGGGAAGGAGACCCAGTACTTC.

The chain is built from TRBV30 and TRBJ1-1, with TRBD1 matching 7 bases. Looked up from germline, CDR1 is GTSNPN and CDR2 is SVGIG (reference sequence). V lost 5 bases to trimming and J lost 1 base; unmatched junction nucleotides: 13. CDR3 size: 16 residues. CDR3 loop: CAWLQGTRGPNTEAFF. As DNA, the CDR3 is TGTGCCTGGTTACAAGGGACAAGGGGGCCGAACACTGAAGCTTTCTTT.

This sequence joins TRBV29-1 and TRBJ2-7, with 7 bases fitting TRBD1. The junction had 12 bases not matched to a gene; V was cut back by 3 bases and J by 1 base. CDR3 length: 16 amino acids. Per germline, CDR1 SQVTM and CDR2 ANQGSEA. In nucleotides, the CDR3 is TGCAGCGTTGAGTCACGACAGGGCGCAATGTCCTACGAGCAGTACTTC. Protein sequence: CSVESRQGAMSYEQYF.

The genes are TRBV28 and TRBJ2-7, with D uncertain. Per the germline V gene, CDR1 is MDHEN and CDR2 is SYDVKM. The V end was cut by 3 bases, the J end by 4 bases, with 7 bases between. This CDR3 spans 12 amino acids. The CDR3 loop reads CASSLVGYEQYF. CDR3 in DNA: TGTGCCAGCAGTTTGGTGGGGTACGAGCAGTACTTC.

The V call is TRBV7-9, the J call TRBJ2-1; 12 nucleotides align to TRBD2. V shed 5 bases and J 0 bases; nucleotides not matched to a gene: 11. The length of the CDR3 is 19 residues. The V gene's germline CDR1 is SEHNR and CDR2 FQNEAQ (reference sequence). The CDR3 here is CASSRGTSGFRSSYNEQFF. The CDR3 DNA sequence: TGTGCCAGCAGCCGAGGGACTAGCGGGTTCCGGAGCTCCTACAATGAGCAGTTCTTC.

J is TRBJ2-3 and V is TRBV11-2; TRBD1 aligns across 8 bases. Losses at the gene ends were 4 bases for V and 7 bases for J; bases not matched to a gene: 4. Germline loops: CDR1 SGHAT, CDR2 FQNNGV. The CDR3 length is 13 residues. CDR3: CASSSGQGHTQYF. DNA of the CDR3: TGTGCCAGCAGCTCCGGACAGGGACATACGCAGTATTTT.

The chain has TRBV6-5 and TRBJ1-3; D ambiguous. Germline CDR1 reads MNHEY; CDR2 reads SVGAGI. This CDR3 spans 12 amino acids. V was cut by 8 bases and J by 0 bases, with 5 bases left in between. The CDR3 nucleotides are TGTGCCAGCTCTATCTCTGGAAACACCATATATTTT. Its translation: CASSISGNTIYF.

The chain joins TRBV5-1 to TRBJ2-1; perhaps D is TRBD1 or TRBD2 (5 bases each). The V end was cut by 4 bases, the J end by 3 bases, with 14 bases between. Germline CDR1 SGHRS, CDR2 YFSETQ. This CDR3 is 15 amino acids long. The CDR3 DNA follows: TGCGCCAGCAGCCCCCAGGGACCCAGCTACAATGAGCAGTTCTTC. The encoded protein is CASSPQGPSYNEQFF.

This chain links TRBV7-2 with TRBJ1-3, with 8 positions matching TRBD1. The CDR3 has 16 amino acids. Germline V gene lookup returns CDR1 SGHTA and CDR2 FQGNSA. V was pared by 1 base and J by 4 bases, with 6 bases of the junction left unmatched. The CDR3 protein is CASSLGTGLGGNTIYF. The CDR3 DNA follows: TGTGCCAGCAGCTTAGGGACAGGGTTGGGAGGAAACACCATATATTTT.

J is TRBJ1-1 and V is TRBV18; TRBD1 aligns across 8 bases. The CDR3 totals 14 residues. V gave up 3 bases and J gave up 5 bases; unmatched junction bases: 5. Germline lookup yields CDR1 KGHSH and CDR2 LQKENI. This chain's CDR3 is CASSPLHRGTEAFF. The CDR3 region has the DNA TGTGCCAGCTCACCCCTACACAGGGGGACTGAAGCTTTCTTT.

The chain has TRBV9 and TRBJ2-5; D possibly corresponds to TRBD1 (6 bases). The CDR3 is 13 amino acids. The germline V and J ends were trimmed by 0 bases and 5 bases, with 8 bases remaining between them. Germline values: CDR1 SGDLS, CDR2 YYNGEE. The CDR3 DNA reads TGTGCCAGCAGCGTAGCTGGGGGCGAGACCCAGTACTTC. This gives the protein CASSVAGGETQYF.

The CDR3 coding sequence is TGTGCCAGTACGGGACTAGCGGTTACAGATACGCAGTATTTT. Protein product: CASTGLAVTDTQYF. V gene TRBV27 combines with J gene TRBJ2-3; 11 nucleotides match TRBD2. Germline V gene sequence: CDR1 MNHEY, CDR2 SMNVEV (reference sequence). With 9 bases clipped from V and 3 bases from J, the junction kept 5 bases outside the gene matches. This CDR3 has 14 amino acids.

In nucleotides, the CDR3 is TGTGCCAGTGCAAATCGTGGGGAACGTCGAGGAAACACCATATATTTT. Translated: CASANRGERRGNTIYF. The J gene is TRBJ1-3, the V gene TRBV19, with D hard to call. The V and J ends lost 8 bases and 4 bases respectively, with 21 bases between them. The CDR3 has 16 residues. Germline lookup yields CDR1 LNHDA and CDR2 SQIVND (reference sequence).

This chain uses TRBV7-9 with TRBJ2-1, with 9 bases fitting TRBD2. This CDR3 is 16 amino acids long. Trimming at V came to 1 base and at J to 6 bases, leaving 7 bases not matched to a gene. Germline assignment: CDR1 SEHNR and CDR2 FQNEAQ (reference sequence). The CDR3 protein is CASSLVGTSKSNEQFF. The CDR3 DNA reads as TGTGCCAGCAGCTTAGTAGGGACTAGCAAAAGCAATGAGCAGTTCTTC.

V usage is TRBV11-3 and J usage is TRBJ1-2; a weak D match, TRBD1 (5 bases). The V end was cut by 2 bases, the J end by 6 bases, with 13 bases between. This CDR3 comprises 14 residues. CDR1 and CDR2 (germline): SGHNT, YENEEA. Here the CDR3 DNA reads TGTGCCAGCAGCTTACAGGGCGAGATTGATGGCTACACCTTC. This gives the protein CASSLQGEIDGYTF.

V gene TRBV21-1 combines with J gene TRBJ2-2. TRBV21-1 is described as a pseudogene. CDR3 length: 16 amino acids. CDR3 nucleotides: TGTGCCAGCAGCCAAAAAACTCCCAGAAGTTCGGGGGAGCTGTTTTTT. This translates into CASSQKTPRSSGELFF.

This chain joins TRBV5-1 and TRBJ1-3, with D perhaps matching TRBD1 (6 bases). The germline CDR1 and CDR2 sequences are SGHRS and YFSETQ. The CDR3 runs to 16 residues. Trimming pared 3 bases from V and 0 bases from J, leaving 13 bases between. The CDR3 nucleotides read TGCGCCAGCAGCTCACGGACAGACAACTCTGGAAACACCATATATTTT. The encoded protein is CASSSRTDNSGNTIYF.

V usage is TRBV5-1 and J usage is TRBJ2-2, with a possible D match to TRBD1 (7 bases). Per germline, CDR1 SGHRS and CDR2 YFSETQ. There are 15 residues in the CDR3. Trimming cost V 7 bases and J 3 bases, with 16 bases left between them. The CDR3 sequence: CASHEGGGDTGELFF. In DNA, the CDR3 is TGCGCCAGCCACGAAGGAGGGGGCGACACCGGGGAGCTGTTTTTT.

The chain carries TRBV5-1 and TRBJ2-3, with D tentatively TRBD2 (7 bases). Deletions cut 4 bases from V and 5 bases from J, with 20 bases between. CDR1 is SGHRS, CDR2 YFSETQ, per germline. CDR3 length: 16 residues. In DNA, the CDR3 is TGCGCCAGCAGCCCGGAGGTGGGGGGGCGAGGAGATACGCAGTATTTT. It yields the protein CASSPEVGGRGDTQYF.

The J gene is TRBJ1-1, the V gene TRBV2; 9 nucleotides align to TRBD1. V trimming: 7 bases; J trimming: 3 bases; junction bases outside the gene matches: 6. The germline V gene encodes CDR1 SNHLY and CDR2 FYNNEI. The CDR3 is made up of 14 amino acids. The CDR3 loop reads CASTQTGGYTEAFF. CDR3 bases: TGTGCCAGCACTCAGACAGGGGGTTACACTGAAGCTTTCTTT. Supplemented by reference TRBV2 and TRBJ1-1, the full variable domain reads EPEVTQTPSHQVTQMGQEVILRCVPISNHLYFYWYRQILGQKVEFLVSFYNNEISEKSEIFDDQFSVERPDGSNFTLKIRSTKLEDSAMYFCASTQTGGYTEAFFGQGTRLTVV.

This clone showed up just once. This sequence joins TRBV28 and TRBJ1-2; the match to TRBD1 covers 9 bases. Unmatched junction bases numbered 5, after V lost 3 bases and J lost 3 bases. CDR3 length: 15 residues. The germline V gene encodes CDR1 MDHEN and CDR2 SYDVKM. The CDR3 loop reads CASSFGTGRDYGYTF. CDR3 nucleotide sequence: TGTGCCAGCAGTTTCGGGACAGGGAGGGACTATGGCTACACCTTC.

The chain joins TRBV9 to TRBJ1-2; 7 bases are shared with TRBD1. The junction had 7 bases not matched to a gene; V was cut back by 4 bases and J by 7 bases. The CDR3 has 13 amino acids. The germline gives CDR1 SGDLS, CDR2 YYNGEE. The CDR3 DNA sequence: TGTGCCAGCAGCAGCCGGGACAGTTCTGGCTACACCTTC. It yields the protein CASSSRDSSGYTF.

This rearrangement joins TRBV6-5 to TRBJ2-7, with 11 positions matching TRBD1. The CDR3 is 15 residues long. Losses at the gene ends were 2 bases for V and 5 bases for J; bases not matched to a gene: 5. CDR1 is MNHEY and CDR2 is SVGAGI in the germline V gene. CDR3 sequence reads: CASSYRGQGAHEQYF. CDR3 in DNA: TGTGCCAGCAGTTACCGAGGACAGGGGGCCCACGAGCAGTACTTC.

The chain links TRBV6-5 to TRBJ2-3, with D possibly being TRBD1 or TRBD2 (6 bases each). The CDR3 is 14 amino acids. CDR1 MNHEY and CDR2 SVGAGI come from the germline V gene. V was clipped by 4 bases and J by 3 bases, with 11 bases between them. The CDR3 DNA sequence: TGTGCCAGCAGTTGGGGGGCCAGAACAGATACGCAGTATTTT. It is translated as CASSWGARTDTQYF.

The CDR3: CASSFYGKPHQETQYF. CDR3 nucleotides: TGTGCCAGCAGTTTCTATGGGAAACCCCACCAAGAGACCCAGTACTTC. V and J are TRBV28 and TRBJ2-5, with unresolved D. The CDR3 loop spans 16 amino acids. Germline V gives CDR1 MDHEN, CDR2 SYDVKM. V was clipped by 3 bases and J by 0 bases, with 14 bases between them.